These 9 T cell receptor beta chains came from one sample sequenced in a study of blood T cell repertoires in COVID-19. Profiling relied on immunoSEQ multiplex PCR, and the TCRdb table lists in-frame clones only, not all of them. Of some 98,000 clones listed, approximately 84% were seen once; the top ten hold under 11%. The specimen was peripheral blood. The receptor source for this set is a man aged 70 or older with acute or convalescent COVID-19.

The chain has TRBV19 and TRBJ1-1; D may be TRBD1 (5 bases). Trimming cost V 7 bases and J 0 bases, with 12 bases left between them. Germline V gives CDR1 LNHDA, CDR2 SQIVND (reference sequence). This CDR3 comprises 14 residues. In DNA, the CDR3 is TGTGCCAGTAATGTTAAGGGGATGAACACTGAAGCTTTCTTT. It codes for CASNVKGMNTEAFF.

In nucleotides, the CDR3 is TGTGCCAGCAGCTACCAGTATTATGGCTACACCTTC. This encodes CASSYQYYGYTF. V and J are TRBV5-8 and TRBJ1-2; D not certain. V gave up 3 bases and J gave up 5 bases, with 8 bases separating them. Looked up from germline, CDR1 is SGHTS and CDR2 is YDEGEE. The CDR3 is 12 residues long. Together with reference TRBV5-8 and TRBJ1-2, the CDR3 gives the full variable domain: EAGVTQSPTHLIKTRGQQATLRCSPISGHTSVYWYQQALGLGLQFLLWYDEGEERNRGNFPPRFSGRQFPNYSSELNVNALELEDSALYLCASSYQYYGYTFGSGTRLTVV.

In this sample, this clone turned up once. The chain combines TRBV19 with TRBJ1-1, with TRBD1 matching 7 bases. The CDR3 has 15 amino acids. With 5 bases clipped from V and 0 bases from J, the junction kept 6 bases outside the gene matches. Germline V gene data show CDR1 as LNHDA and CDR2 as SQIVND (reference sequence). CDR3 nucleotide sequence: TGTGCCAGTAGTTTCCAGGGGGGTGTGAACACTGAAGCTTTCTTT. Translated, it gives CASSFQGGVNTEAFF.

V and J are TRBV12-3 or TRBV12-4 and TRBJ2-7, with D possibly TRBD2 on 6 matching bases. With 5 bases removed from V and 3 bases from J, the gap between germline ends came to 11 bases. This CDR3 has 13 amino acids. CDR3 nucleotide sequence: TGTGCCAGCAGTCGGACTAACCTCTACGAGCAGTACTTC. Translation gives CASSRTNLYEQYF.

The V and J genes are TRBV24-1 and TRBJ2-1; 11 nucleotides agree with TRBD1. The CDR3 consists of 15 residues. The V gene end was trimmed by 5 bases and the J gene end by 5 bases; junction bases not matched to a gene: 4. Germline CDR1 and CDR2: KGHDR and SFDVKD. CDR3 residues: CATSAGTGGNNEQFF. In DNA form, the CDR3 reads TGTGCCACCAGTGCGGGGACAGGGGGGAACAATGAGCAGTTCTTC.

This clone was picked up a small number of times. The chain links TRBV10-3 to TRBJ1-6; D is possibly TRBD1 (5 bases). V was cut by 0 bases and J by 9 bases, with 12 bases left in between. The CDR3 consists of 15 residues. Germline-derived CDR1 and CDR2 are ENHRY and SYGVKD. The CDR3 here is CAISESLQGSSPLHF. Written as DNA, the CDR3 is TGTGCCATCAGTGAGTCTTTGCAGGGCAGTTCACCCCTCCACTTT.

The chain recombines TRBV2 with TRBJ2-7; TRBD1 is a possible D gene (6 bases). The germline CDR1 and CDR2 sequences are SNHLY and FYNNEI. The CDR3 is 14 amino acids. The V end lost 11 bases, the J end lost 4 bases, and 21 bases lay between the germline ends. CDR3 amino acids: CASRGRQERYEQYF. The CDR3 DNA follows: TGTGCCTCCCGGGGCCGACAGGAGAGATACGAGCAGTACTTC.

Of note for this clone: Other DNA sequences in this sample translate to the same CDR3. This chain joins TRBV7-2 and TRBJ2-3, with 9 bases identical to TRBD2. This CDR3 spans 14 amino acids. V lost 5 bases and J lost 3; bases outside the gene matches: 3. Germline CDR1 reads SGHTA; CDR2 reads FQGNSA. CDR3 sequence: CASSPGLATDTQYF. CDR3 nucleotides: TGTGCCAGCAGCCCGGGACTAGCTACAGATACGCAGTATTTT.

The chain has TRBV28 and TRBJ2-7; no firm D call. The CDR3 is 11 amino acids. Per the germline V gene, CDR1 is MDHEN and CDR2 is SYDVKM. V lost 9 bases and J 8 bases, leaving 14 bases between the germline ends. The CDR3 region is CASLLGSKQYF. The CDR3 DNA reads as TGTGCCAGTCTTCTGGGCAGTAAGCAGTACTTC.